This T cell receptor beta chain comes out of a study of blood T cell repertoires in COVID-19 (TCRdb year 2020). Study-wide context: The collaborator samples originated in the United States, Italy and Spain and spanned the acute and convalescent phases of COVID-19. Where available, HLA class I and class II types were taken from metadata supplied by the sample provider and were not determined by assay-based typing. The samples were drawn from the first 160 participants of the ongoing ImmuneRACE study and from over a thousand subjects provided by 6 global collaborators. Sample metadata almost always included a de-identified subject ID, COVID-19 status, age in years and sex. The repertoires were released in a freely available public database intended as a resource for research on the immune response to SARS-CoV-2. The material from the prospective study consisted of cDNA or gDNA derived from T cells, B-cell-depleted T cells, or PBMCs. The dataset comprised deeply sampled blood TCRbeta repertoires from subjects exposed to, actively infected with, or recovered from COVID-19. Results the study describes overall, beyond this receptor: How much clinical and demographic metadata was included differed by source and by participant, and the metadata was provided uncurated.

About this clone: There is no known antigen for this receptor. No much larger clonotype is one base removed from it; base qualities were not supplied.

Trimming removed 5 bases from V and 4 bases from J; the gene matches leave 12 bases unexplained. From the germline V gene, CDR1 is SGHVS and CDR2 is FNYEAQ. CDR3 length: 16 amino acids, cysteine to phenylalanine. The sequence is cut down to CDR3 DNA, 48 bases in frame from base 1. The immunoSEQ Assay, a bias-controlled multiplex PCR, was used to amplify TCRbeta CDR3 regions from genomic DNA. Concerning the study's data processing: Nucleated cell counts per sample were estimated from amplification of reference gene primers within the assay. To quantify the absolute abundance of each unique TCRbeta CDR3 rearrangement, sequence reads were collapsed and filtered. For each sample, productive Simpson clonality was calculated as the square root of Simpson's diversity index across productive rearrangements. The table was pulled from immuneACCESS by TCRdb, which kept in-frame rearrangements only. Such tables lose some clones; where checked, under half of the loss comes from unresolved V genes, and the rest has no known cause. V, J and clone size were drawn from that table, and D and trimming were deduced from the DNA. Recorded for this sample are 65,000 to 70,000 clones; about three quarters of them occurred a single time. Jointly, the top ten make up approximately 23% of the sample.

Whole blood was collected in K2EDTA tubes by collaborating institutions according to the institutions' own protocols. Collaborator samples were shipped for TCRbeta analysis as frozen whole blood, isolated PBMCs, or DNA extracted from either sample type. The V and J genes are TRBV7-6 and TRBJ2-5, with 8 junctional bases fitting TRBD2. The source material was peripheral blood. The clonotype originates from a human donor in a cohort sampled during active COVID-19. The CDR3 amino acid sequence is: CASSPYKAGVGETQYF. In nucleotide form, the sequence is TGTGCCAGCAGCCCCTATAAAGCGGGAGTAGGAGAGACCCAGTACTTC.